This entry concerns a single T cell receptor beta chain. The sample holds other DNA sequences that translate to the same CDR3. The record originates from a study of shared clonotypes between healthy human individuals. Overall study context: Per-donor plates numbered three CD4 naive, three CD4 memory, two CD8 naive and one CD8 memory.

Trimming pared 2 bases from V and 2 bases from J, leaving 6 bases between. CDR1 KGHSH and CDR2 LQKENI come from the germline V gene. This CDR3 has 13 amino acids. Only in-frame clones appear in the TCRdb table, and some are missing; sequencing was by immunoSEQ multiplex PCR. The profile covers about 1 million clones, with 70% to 80% appearing a single time and approximately 1.5% taken by the ten largest. This chain connects TRBV18 to TRBJ2-5, with D hard to call. What was sequenced was memory CD4+ T cells sorted from blood. Subset meaning: CD45RA-negative fraction. The clonotype comes from a man in his late teens or twenties in good health. CDR3 nucleotides: TGTGCCAGCTCACCATCAGGTCAAGAGACCCAGTACTTC. This translates into CASSPSGQETQYF.